These 8 T cell receptor beta chains came from one sample sequenced in a study of blood T cell repertoires in COVID-19. The data were produced by immunoSEQ multiplex PCR, yet TCRdb's version contains in-frame clones alone and is incomplete. The sample holds approximately 110,000 clones; around nine tenths are singletons and the top ten take 0.88%. The specimen was peripheral blood. Every receptor here comes from a woman between 45 and 60 years old with active or convalescent COVID-19.

The chain carries TRBV4-2 and TRBJ1-1; the D gene is possibly TRBD1 (6 bases). Germline loops: CDR1 LGHNA, CDR2 YNFKEQ. V lost 0 bases to trimming and J lost 3 bases, with 14 bases between them. The CDR3 contains 16 residues. The CDR3 DNA sequence: TGTGCCAGCAGCCAAGAAGGCGGGCAGGGGCACACTGAAGCTTTCTTT. This sequence encodes CASSQEGGQGHTEAFF.

The rearrangement joins TRBV11-3 to TRBJ2-5, with D perhaps TRBD1 (6 bases). Germline V gene sequence: CDR1 SGHNT, CDR2 YENEEA. V dropped 5 bases and J dropped 2 bases, with 15 bases sitting between them. The CDR3 has 15 amino acids. CDR3 coding DNA: TGTGCCAGCAGCGAGCAGGGGCTAACACAAGAGACCCAGTACTTC. It is translated as CASSEQGLTQETQYF.

The chain employs TRBV30 and TRBJ2-1, with D possibly TRBD2 on 5 matching bases. The CDR3 consists of 15 residues. The V gene's germline CDR1 is GTSNPN and CDR2 SVGIG (reference sequence). The V end was cut by 4 bases, the J end by 2 bases, with 15 bases between. The DNA of the CDR3 is TGTGCCTGGAAGTCTGCGAGCGGAGCCTACAATGAGCAGTTCTTC. It is translated as CAWKSASGAYNEQFF. Using reference TRBV30 and TRBJ2-1 for the parts outside the CDR3, the full variable domain is SQTIHQWPATLVQPVGSPLSLECTVEGTSNPNLYWYRQAAGRGLQLLFYSVGIGQISSEVPQNLSASRPQDRQFILSSKKLLLSDSGFYLCAWKSASGAYNEQFFGPGTRLTVL.

This chain joins TRBV28 and TRBJ1-2; a possible D gene is TRBD1 (6 bases). V lost 4 bases and J 8 bases, leaving 14 bases between the germline ends. In germline, CDR1 is MDHEN, CDR2 SYDVKM. This CDR3 region has 13 residues. The CDR3: CASSSTGAGGYTF. The CDR3, as DNA: TGTGCCAGCAGTTCGACAGGAGCGGGAGGCTACACCTTC.

This clone was counted a single time. The chain employs TRBV27 and TRBJ2-7; TRBD1 matches 8 bases. The germline V gene encodes CDR1 MNHEY and CDR2 SMNVEV (reference sequence). This CDR3 comprises 15 residues. V shed 6 bases, J shed 4 bases, and the junction held 11 bases outside the gene matches. The CDR3 region is CASSYRTGSIYEQYF. The CDR3 DNA follows: TGTGCCAGCAGCTATCGGACAGGGAGTATTTACGAGCAGTACTTC.

V is TRBV9 and J is TRBJ2-2; the match to TRBD2 covers 15 bases. CDR1 SGDLS and CDR2 YYNGEE come from the germline V gene. This CDR3 is 19 amino acids long. V lost 4 bases to trimming and J lost 5 bases; unmatched junction nucleotides: 12. For the CDR3, the DNA is TGTGCCAGCAGCTCCTCCCGGGGCGGACTAGCGGGGGGGACCGGGGAGCTGTTTTTT. It encodes CASSSSRGGLAGGTGELFF.

The V call is TRBV7-8, the J call TRBJ2-2; D is unresolved. Looked up from germline, CDR1 is SGHVS and CDR2 is FQNEAQ. The CDR3 runs 15 residues. Trimming took off 5 bases at V and 4 bases at J, with 14 bases between the two ends. This CDR3 is CASSTRHTTTGELFF. The DNA of the CDR3 is TGTGCCAGCAGCACGAGACACACCACCACCGGGGAGCTGTTTTTT.

The V call is TRBV13, the J call TRBJ2-1; perhaps TRBD2 as D (5 bases). Trimming stripped 2 bases from V and 1 base from J, with 18 bases between. The CDR3 is made up of 18 amino acids. From germline, CDR1 is PRHDT and CDR2 FYEKMQ (reference sequence). The CDR3 is CASSLSQLGLSSYNEQFF. CDR3 bases: TGTGCCAGCAGCTTAAGTCAACTAGGGTTGAGTTCCTACAATGAGCAGTTCTTC.